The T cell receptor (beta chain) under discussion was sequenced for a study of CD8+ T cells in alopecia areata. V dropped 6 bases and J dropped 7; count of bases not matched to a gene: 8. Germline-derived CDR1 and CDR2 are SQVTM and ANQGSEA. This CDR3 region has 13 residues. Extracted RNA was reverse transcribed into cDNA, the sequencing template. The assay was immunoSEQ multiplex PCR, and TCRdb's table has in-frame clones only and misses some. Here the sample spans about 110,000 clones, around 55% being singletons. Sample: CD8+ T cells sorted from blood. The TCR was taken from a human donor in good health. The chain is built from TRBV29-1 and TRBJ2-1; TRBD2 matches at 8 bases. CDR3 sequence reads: CSVRGGTQNEQFF. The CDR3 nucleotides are TGCAGCGTCCGCGGGGGGACTCAGAATGAGCAGTTCTTC.